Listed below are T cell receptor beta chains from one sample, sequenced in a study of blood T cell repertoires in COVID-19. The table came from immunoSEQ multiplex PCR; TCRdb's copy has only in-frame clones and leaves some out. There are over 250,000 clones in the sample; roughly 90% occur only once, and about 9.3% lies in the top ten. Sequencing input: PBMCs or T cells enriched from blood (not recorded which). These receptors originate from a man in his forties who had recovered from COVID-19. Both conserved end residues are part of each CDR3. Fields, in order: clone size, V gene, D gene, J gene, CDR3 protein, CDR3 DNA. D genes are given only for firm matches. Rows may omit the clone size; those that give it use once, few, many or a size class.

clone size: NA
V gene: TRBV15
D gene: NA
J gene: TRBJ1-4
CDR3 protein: CAITRQNEKLFF
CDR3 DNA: TGTGCCATTACTCGACAGAATGAAAAACTGTTTTTT

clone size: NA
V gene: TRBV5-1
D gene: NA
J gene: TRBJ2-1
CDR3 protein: CASTTGLSGNEQFF
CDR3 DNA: TGCGCCAGCACCACGGGTCTCTCGGGGAATGAGCAGTTCTTC

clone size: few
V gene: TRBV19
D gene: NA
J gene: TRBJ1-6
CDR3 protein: CASSIQYNSPLHF
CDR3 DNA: TGTGCCAGTAGTATTCAATATAATTCACCCCTCCACTTT

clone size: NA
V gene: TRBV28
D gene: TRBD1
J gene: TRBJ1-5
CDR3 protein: CASSGQGTDSNQPQHF
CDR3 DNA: TGTGCCAGCAGTGGACAGGGAACGGATAGCAATCAGCCCCAGCATTTT

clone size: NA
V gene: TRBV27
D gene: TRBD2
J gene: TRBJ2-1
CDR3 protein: CASSFGGSFSTYNEQFF
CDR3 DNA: TGTGCCAGCAGTTTTGGCGGGAGCTTTTCAACCTACAATGAGCAGTTCTTC

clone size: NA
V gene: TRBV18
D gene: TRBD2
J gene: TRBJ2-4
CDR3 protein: CASSPDRTSGTANIQYF
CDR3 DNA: TGTGCCAGCTCACCGGATCGGACTAGCGGGACGGCTAACATTCAGTACTTC

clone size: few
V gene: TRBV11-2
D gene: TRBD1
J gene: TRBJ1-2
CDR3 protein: CASSQLQGSNARGGYTF
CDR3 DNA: TGTGCCAGCAGCCAACTACAGGGGAGCAACGCGAGGGGCGGCTACACCTTC

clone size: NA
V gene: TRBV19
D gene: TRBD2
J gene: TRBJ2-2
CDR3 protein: CASSIQASGSTGELFF
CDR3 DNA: TGTGCCAGTAGTATCCAGGCTAGCGGGAGCACCGGGGAGCTGTTTTTT

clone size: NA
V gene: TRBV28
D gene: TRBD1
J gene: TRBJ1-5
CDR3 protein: CASSFTGGFQPQHF
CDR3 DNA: TGTGCCAGCAGTTTCACAGGGGGGTTTCAGCCCCAGCATTTT

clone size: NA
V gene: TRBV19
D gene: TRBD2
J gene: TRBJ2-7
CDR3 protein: CASSIGGSGGIYEQYF
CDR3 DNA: TGTGCCAGTAGTATAGGCGGTAGCGGGGGAATTTACGAGCAGTACTTC

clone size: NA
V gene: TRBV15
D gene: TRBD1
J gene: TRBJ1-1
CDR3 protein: CATSRNRGSTEAFF
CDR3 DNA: TGTGCCACCAGCAGAAACAGGGGTTCCACTGAAGCTTTCTTT

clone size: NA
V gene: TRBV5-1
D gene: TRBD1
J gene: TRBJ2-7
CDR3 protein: CASSQWTGGNISAYEQYF
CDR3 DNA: TGCGCCAGCAGCCAATGGACAGGGGGAAATATTTCCGCCTACGAGCAGTACTTC